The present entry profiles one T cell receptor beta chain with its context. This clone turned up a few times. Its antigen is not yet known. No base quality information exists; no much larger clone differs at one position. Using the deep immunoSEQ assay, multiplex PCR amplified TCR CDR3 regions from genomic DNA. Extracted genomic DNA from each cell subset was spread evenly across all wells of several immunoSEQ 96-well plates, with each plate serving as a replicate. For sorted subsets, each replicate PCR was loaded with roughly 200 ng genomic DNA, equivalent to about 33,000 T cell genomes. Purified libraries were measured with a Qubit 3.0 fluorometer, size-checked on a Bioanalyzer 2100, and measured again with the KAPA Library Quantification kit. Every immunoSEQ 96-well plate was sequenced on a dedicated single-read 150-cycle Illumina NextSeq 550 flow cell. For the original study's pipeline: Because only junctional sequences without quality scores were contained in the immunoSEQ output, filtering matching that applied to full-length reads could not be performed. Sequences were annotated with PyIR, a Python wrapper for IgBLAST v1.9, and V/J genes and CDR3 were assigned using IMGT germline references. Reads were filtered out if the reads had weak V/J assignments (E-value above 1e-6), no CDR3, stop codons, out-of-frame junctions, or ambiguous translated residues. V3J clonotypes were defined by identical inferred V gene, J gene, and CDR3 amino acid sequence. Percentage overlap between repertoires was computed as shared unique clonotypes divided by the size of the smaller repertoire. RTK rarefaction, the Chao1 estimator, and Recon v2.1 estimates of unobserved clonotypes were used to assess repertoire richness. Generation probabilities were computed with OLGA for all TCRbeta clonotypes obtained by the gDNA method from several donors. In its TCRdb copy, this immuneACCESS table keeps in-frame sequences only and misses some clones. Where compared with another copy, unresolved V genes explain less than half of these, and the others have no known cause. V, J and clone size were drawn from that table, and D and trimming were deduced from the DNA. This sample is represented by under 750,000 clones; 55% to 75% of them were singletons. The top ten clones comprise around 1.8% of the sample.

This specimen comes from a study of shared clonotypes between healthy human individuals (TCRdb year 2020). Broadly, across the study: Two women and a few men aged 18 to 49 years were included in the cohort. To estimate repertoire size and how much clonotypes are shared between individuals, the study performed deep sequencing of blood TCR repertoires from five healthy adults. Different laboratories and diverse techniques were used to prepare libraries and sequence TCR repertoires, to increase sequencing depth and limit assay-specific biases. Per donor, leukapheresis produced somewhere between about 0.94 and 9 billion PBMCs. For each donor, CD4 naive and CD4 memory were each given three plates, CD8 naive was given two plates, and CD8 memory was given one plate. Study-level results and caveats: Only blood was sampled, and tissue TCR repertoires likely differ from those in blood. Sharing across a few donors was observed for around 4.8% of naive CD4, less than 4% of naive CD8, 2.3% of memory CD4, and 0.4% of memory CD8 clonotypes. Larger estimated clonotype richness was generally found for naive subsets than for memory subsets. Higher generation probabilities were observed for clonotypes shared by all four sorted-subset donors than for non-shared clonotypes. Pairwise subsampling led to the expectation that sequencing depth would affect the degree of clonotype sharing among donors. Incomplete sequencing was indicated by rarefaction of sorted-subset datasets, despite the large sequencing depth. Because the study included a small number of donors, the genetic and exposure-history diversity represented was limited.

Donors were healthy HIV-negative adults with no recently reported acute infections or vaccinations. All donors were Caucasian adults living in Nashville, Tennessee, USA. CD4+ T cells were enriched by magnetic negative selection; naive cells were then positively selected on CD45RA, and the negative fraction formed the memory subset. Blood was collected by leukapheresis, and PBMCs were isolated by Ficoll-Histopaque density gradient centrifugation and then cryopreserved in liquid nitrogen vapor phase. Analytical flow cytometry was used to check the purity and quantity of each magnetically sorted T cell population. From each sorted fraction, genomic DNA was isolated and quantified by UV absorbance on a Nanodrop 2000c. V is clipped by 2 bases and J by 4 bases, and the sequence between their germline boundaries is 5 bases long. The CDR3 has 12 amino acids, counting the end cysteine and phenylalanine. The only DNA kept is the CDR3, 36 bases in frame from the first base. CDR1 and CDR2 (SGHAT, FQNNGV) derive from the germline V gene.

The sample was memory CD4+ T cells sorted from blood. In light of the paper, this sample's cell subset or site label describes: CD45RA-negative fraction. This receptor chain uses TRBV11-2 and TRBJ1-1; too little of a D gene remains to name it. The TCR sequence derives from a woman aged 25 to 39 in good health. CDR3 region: CASSLLRTEAFF. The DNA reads TGTGCCAGCAGCTTACTACGCACTGAAGCTTTCTTT.